This T cell receptor beta chain is from a study of shared clonotypes between healthy human individuals (dated by TCRdb to 2019 to 2021). About the study as a whole: Two women and three men aged 18 to 49 years were included in the cohort. To estimate repertoire size and how much clonotype sharing occurs between individuals, the study deeply sequenced the blood TCR repertoires of a handful of healthy adults. Different laboratories and diverse techniques were used to prepare libraries and sequence TCR repertoires, to increase sequencing depth and limit assay-specific biases. For each donor, CD4 naive and CD4 memory were each run on three plates, CD8 naive on two plates, and CD8 memory on one plate. Per donor, leukapheresis produced somewhere between about 0.85 and 8.9 billion PBMCs.

Study-level results and caveats: Compared with non-shared clonotypes, clonotypes shared by all four sorted-subset donors had higher generation probabilities. Based on pairwise subsampling, the degree of clonotype sharing among donors was expected to be affected by sequencing depth. Sampling was restricted to blood, and TCR repertoires in tissues likely differ from the TCR repertoires found in blood. Larger estimated clonotype richness was generally found for naive subsets than for memory subsets. The small number of donors limited the genetic and exposure-history diversity represented. Even with the large sequencing depth, rarefaction of the sorted-subset datasets indicated that sequencing was incomplete. Sharing across a few donors was observed for about 5% of naive CD4, less than 4% of naive CD8, over 2% of memory CD4, and roughly 0.4% of memory CD8 clonotypes.

TCR CDR3 regions were amplified from genomic DNA by multiplex PCR using the deep immunoSEQ assay. For each cell subset, the extracted genomic DNA was distributed evenly across all wells of several immunoSEQ 96-well plates, and each plate served as one replicate. For sorted subsets, approximately 210 ng genomic DNA, equal to 30,000 or so T cell genomes, was loaded into each replicate PCR. Purified libraries were measured with a Qubit 3.0 fluorometer, size-checked on a Bioanalyzer 2100, and measured again with the KAPA Library Quantification kit. A separate single-read 150-cycle Illumina NextSeq 550 flow cell was used to sequence each immunoSEQ 96-well plate. In the paper's pipeline: Because the immunoSEQ output held only junctional sequences and lacked quality scores, the filtering could not match the filtering applied to full-length reads. Sequences were annotated with PyIR, a Python wrapper for IgBLAST v1.9, and V/J genes and CDR3 were assigned using IMGT germline references. Reads were removed for weak V/J assignments (E-value above 1e-6), missing CDR3, stop codons, out-of-frame junctions, or ambiguous translated residues. V3J clonotypes were defined as sequences sharing the same inferred V gene, J gene, and CDR3 amino acid sequence. The percentage overlap between two repertoires was calculated by dividing the number of shared unique clonotypes by the size of the smaller repertoire. Three approaches were used to assess repertoire richness: RTK rarefaction, the Chao1 estimator, and Recon v2.1 estimates of unobserved clonotypes. For all TCRbeta clonotypes obtained by the gDNA method from several donors, generation probabilities were computed with OLGA. In its TCRdb copy, this immuneACCESS table keeps in-frame sequences only and misses some clones. Where compared with another copy, unresolved V genes explain less than half of these, and the others have no known cause. V and J calls and clone size are copied from that table; D and trimming were computed from the DNA. In this sample the table shows some 2,000,000 clones, 90% to 96% of which occur a single time. Around 0.13% of the sample is held by the ten biggest clonotypes.

Concerning this clone: Its specific antigen is unknown. One base away there is no much larger clone; base qualities are not given.

V ends up 1 base short and J 11 bases short, with an unmatched junction base count of 6. The CDR3, cysteine through phenylalanine, is 14 amino acids long. Only the CDR3 part of the read is kept: 42 bases, read in frame from the first base. CDR1 is given as LGHNA and CDR2 as YSLEER, both from the germline V gene. Donors were healthy HIV-negative adults with no recently reported acute infections or vaccinations. Every donor was a Caucasian adult living in Nashville, Tennessee, USA. CD4+ T cells were enriched by magnetic negative selection, after which naive cells were positively selected on CD45RA and the negative fraction was taken as the memory subset. Blood was collected by leukapheresis, and PBMCs were isolated by Ficoll-Histopaque density gradient centrifugation and then cryopreserved in liquid nitrogen vapor phase. Analytical flow cytometry was used to check the purity and quantity of each magnetically sorted T cell population. Genomic DNA was isolated from each sorted fraction and quantified by UV absorbance on a Nanodrop 2000c.

The material sequenced was naive CD4+ T cells sorted from blood. The intended sense of this specimen's cell subset or site label: CD45RA+ positively selected. This chain joins TRBV4-3 to TRBJ1-1, with 11 junctional bases fitting TRBD1. This clonotype was obtained from a man aged 18 to 29 in good health. The CDR3 protein: CASSQGRDRGIAFF. The DNA reads as follows: TGCGCCAGCAGCCAAGGTCGGGACAGGGGGATTGCTTTCTTT.